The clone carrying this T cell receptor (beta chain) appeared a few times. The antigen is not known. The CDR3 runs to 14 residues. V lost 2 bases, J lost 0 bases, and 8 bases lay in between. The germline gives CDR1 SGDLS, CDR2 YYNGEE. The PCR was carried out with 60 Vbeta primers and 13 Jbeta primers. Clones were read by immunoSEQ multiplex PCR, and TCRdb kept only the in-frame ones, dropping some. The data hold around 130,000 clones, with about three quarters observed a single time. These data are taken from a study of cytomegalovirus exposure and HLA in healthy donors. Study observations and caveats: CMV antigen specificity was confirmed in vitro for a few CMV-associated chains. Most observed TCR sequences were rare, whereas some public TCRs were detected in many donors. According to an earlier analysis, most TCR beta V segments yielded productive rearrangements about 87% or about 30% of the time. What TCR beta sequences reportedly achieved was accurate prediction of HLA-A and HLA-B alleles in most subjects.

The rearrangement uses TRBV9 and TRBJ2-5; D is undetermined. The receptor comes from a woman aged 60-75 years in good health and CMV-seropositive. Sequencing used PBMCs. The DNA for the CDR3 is TGTGCCAGCAGCGTTAGTGGGCACCAAGAGACCCAGTACTTC. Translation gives CASSVSGHQETQYF.